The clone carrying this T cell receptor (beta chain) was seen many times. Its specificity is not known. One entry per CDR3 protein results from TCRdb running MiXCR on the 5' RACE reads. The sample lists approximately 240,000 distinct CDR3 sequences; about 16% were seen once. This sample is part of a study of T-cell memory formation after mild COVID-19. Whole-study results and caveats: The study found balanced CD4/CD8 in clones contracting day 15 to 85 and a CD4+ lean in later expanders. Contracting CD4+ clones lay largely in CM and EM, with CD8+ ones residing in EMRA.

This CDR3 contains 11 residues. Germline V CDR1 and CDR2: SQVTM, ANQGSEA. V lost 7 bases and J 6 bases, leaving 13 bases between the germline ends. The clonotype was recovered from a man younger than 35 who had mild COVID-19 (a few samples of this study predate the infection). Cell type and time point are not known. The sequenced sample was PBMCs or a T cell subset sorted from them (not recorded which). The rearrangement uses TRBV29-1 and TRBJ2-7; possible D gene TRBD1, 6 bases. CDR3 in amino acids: CSALQGREQYF. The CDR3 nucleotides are TGCAGCGCTTTACAGGGTCGCGAGCAGTACTTC.